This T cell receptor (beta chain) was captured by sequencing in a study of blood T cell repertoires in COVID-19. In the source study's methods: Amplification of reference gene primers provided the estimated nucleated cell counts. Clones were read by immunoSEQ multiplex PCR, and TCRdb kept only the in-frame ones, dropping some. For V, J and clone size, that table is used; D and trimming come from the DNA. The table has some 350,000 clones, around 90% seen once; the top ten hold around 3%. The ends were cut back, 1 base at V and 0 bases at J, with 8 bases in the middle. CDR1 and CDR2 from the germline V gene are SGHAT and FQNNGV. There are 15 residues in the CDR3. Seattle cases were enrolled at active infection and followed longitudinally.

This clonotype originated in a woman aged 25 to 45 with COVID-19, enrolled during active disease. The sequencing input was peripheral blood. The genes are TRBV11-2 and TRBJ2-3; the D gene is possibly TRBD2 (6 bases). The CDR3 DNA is TGTGCCAGCAGCTTAGGGGGGGTTAGCACAGATACGCAGTATTTT. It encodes CASSLGGVSTDTQYF.